The 30 T cell receptor beta chains reported below all come from one sample, sequenced in a study of OX40 agonist ivuxolimab in advanced cancers. Measured with immunoSEQ multiplex PCR; TCRdb has only the in-frame clones, and not every one. The sample lists 79,000 or so clones; 75% to 95% were seen once. The material sequenced was CD4+ or CD8+ T cells sorted from blood, taken in a trial of the OX40 agonist ivuxolimab. Receptors were obtained from an adult with an advanced solid tumor such as melanoma, head and neck, liver or kidney cancer.

This chain links TRBV6-6 with TRBJ2-7; D possibly corresponds to TRBD1 (5 bases). V lost 6 bases and J 5 bases, leaving 14 bases between the germline ends. This CDR3 spans 13 amino acids. Germline V gives CDR1 MNHNY, CDR2 SVGAGI (reference sequence). The CDR3 region has the DNA TGTGCCAGCAGGGACCGACAGCCTCACGAGCAGTACTTC. Amino acid sequence: CASRDRQPHEQYF.

This chain links TRBV2 with TRBJ2-7; 13 bases align to TRBD2. CDR3 length: 16 residues. The germline V gene encodes CDR1 SNHLY and CDR2 FYNNEI. Unmatched junction bases numbered 11, after V lost 6 bases and J lost 6 bases. CDR3 protein: CASRGLAGPRVGEQYF. Written as DNA, the CDR3 is TGTGCCAGCAGGGGACTAGCGGGACCCCGGGTAGGCGAGCAGTACTTC. Filled out from reference TRBV2 and TRBJ2-7, the complete variable domain reads EPEVTQTPSHQVTQMGQEVILRCVPISNHLYFYWYRQILGQKVEFLVSFYNNEISEKSEIFDDQFSVERPDGSNFTLKIRSTKLEDSAMYFCASRGLAGPRVGEQYFGPGTRLTVT.

CDR3 DNA: TGTGCCAGCAGTTCAACCCCCCGCGGGGCTTTCTTT. Its translation: CASSSTPRGAFF. The chain uses TRBV28 and TRBJ1-1; no reliable D call. V lost 4 bases and J lost 11, with 14 bases in between. Per germline, CDR1 MDHEN and CDR2 SYDVKM. This CDR3 is built from 12 residues.

V usage is TRBV5-1 and J usage is TRBJ2-5; 9 bases agree with TRBD2. CDR3 length: 16 amino acids. The V segment lost 0 bases and the J segment 2 bases; nucleotides outside the gene matches: 5. Germline CDR1 is SGHRS and CDR2 is YFSETQ. The chain's CDR3 is CASSLGPSGNQETQYF. CDR3 bases: TGCGCCAGCAGCTTGGGGCCTAGCGGGAATCAAGAGACCCAGTACTTC.

This chain links TRBV7-6 with TRBJ2-3; 9 nucleotides align to TRBD2. The CDR3 runs to 15 residues. J gave up 1 base and V 6 bases, and 5 bases lay outside the gene matches. Germline CDR1 reads SGHVS; CDR2 reads FNYEAQ. The CDR3 protein is CASSSKREGTDTQYF. The CDR3 coding sequence is TGTGCCAGCAGTAGCAAGCGGGAGGGCACAGATACGCAGTATTTT.

V gene TRBV10-3 combines with J gene TRBJ2-1, with a tentative D call TRBD2 (6 bases). Trimming removed 4 bases from V and 8 bases from J, with 9 bases in between. Per germline, CDR1 ENHRY and CDR2 SYGVKD. The CDR3 is 12 amino acids. The CDR3 sequence: CAISVAGYEQFF. The CDR3 DNA is TGTGCCATCAGTGTGGCGGGGTATGAGCAGTTCTTC.

The rearrangement links TRBV19 to TRBJ2-5; perhaps TRBD2 as D (5 bases). The CDR3 sequence is 16 residues long. CDR1 and CDR2 (germline): LNHDA, SQIVND (reference sequence). Trimming left V 5 bases short and J 5 bases short, with 21 bases between. This CDR3 reads CASSLDGKLPRETQYF. CDR3 DNA: TGTGCCAGTAGTCTCGACGGGAAGCTGCCGAGGGAGACCCAGTACTTC.

V is TRBV29-1 and J is TRBJ1-5; D perhaps matches TRBD1 (6 bases). The V end was cut by 0 bases, the J end by 7 bases, with 7 bases between. Germline assignment: CDR1 SQVTM and CDR2 ANQGSEA. CDR3 length equals 12 residues. The CDR3 reads CSVEETGQPQHF. CDR3 DNA: TGCAGCGTTGAAGAGACAGGACAGCCCCAGCATTTT.

The chain employs TRBV5-6 and TRBJ2-6, with 9 positions matching TRBD1. The length of the CDR3 is 17 residues. Germline values: CDR1 SGHDT, CDR2 YYEEEE. V trimming: 4 bases; J trimming: 4 bases; junction bases outside the gene matches: 9. CDR3 loop: CASSMSRDRAGANVLTF. In DNA, the CDR3 is TGTGCCAGCAGCATGTCCCGGGACAGGGCCGGGGCCAACGTCCTGACTTTC.

The chain uses TRBV6-1 and TRBJ2-7, with D possibly matching TRBD1 (5 bases). V lost 4 bases to trimming and J lost 3 bases, with 7 bases between them. The CDR3 is 12 amino acids. Germline CDR1 and CDR2: MNHNS and SASEGT. DNA for the CDR3: TGTGCCAGCAGTGCAGGGTTCTACGAGCAGTACTTC. Protein: CASSAGFYEQYF.

The chain is built from TRBV4-1 and TRBJ1-5; unclear D gene. This CDR3 contains 16 residues. Deletions cut 0 bases from V and 3 bases from J, with 12 bases between. Germline CDR1 is MGHRA and CDR2 is YSYEKL. DNA for the CDR3: TGCGCCAGCAGCCAAGAGGCGGCAGACCCCAATCAGCCCCAGCATTTT. This translates into CASSQEAADPNQPQHF.

The chain links TRBV5-4 to TRBJ2-7; 12 bases fit TRBD2. With 4 bases clipped from V and 2 bases from J, the junction kept 7 bases outside the gene matches. Per the germline V gene, CDR1 is SGHNT and CDR2 is YYREEE (reference sequence). The CDR3 sequence is 16 residues long. The CDR3 here is CASSDTSGRKTYEQYF. DNA of the CDR3: TGTGCCAGCAGCGATACTAGCGGGAGGAAGACCTACGAGCAGTACTTC.

The rearrangement joins TRBV27 to TRBJ2-7, with 9 bases aligning to TRBD2. Trimming took 4 bases from V and 1 from J; bases not matched to a gene: 5. The CDR3 loop spans 15 amino acids. The V gene's germline CDR1 is MNHEY and CDR2 SMNVEV (reference sequence). CDR3 nucleotides: TGTGCCAGCAGTTCGCGACTAGCGGCATCCTACGAGCAGTACTTC. It encodes CASSSRLAASYEQYF.

The V gene is TRBV28, the J gene TRBJ2-7, with unresolved D. The CDR3 loop spans 14 amino acids. Trimming took off 5 bases at V and 0 bases at J, with 11 bases between the two ends. CDR1 is MDHEN and CDR2 is SYDVKM in the germline V gene. CDR3 bases: TGTGCCAGCAGTCAGAGGACGTACTCCTACGAGCAGTACTTC. As protein: CASSQRTYSYEQYF. The full variable domain, rest sourced from reference TRBV28 and TRBJ2-7, is DVKVTQSSRYLVKRTGEKVFLECVQDMDHENMFWYRQDPGLGLRLIYFSYDVKMKEKGDIPEGYSVSREKKERFSLILESASTNQTSMYLCASSQRTYSYEQYFGPGTRLTVT.

This clone was recorded only once. CDR3: CASSDDQGLGSPLHF. The CDR3 DNA follows: TGTGCCAGCAGTGATGACCAGGGCCTTGGGTCACCCCTCCACTTT. The chain uses TRBV2 and TRBJ1-6; tentatively, D is TRBD1 (5 bases). The CDR3 has 15 residues. Per the germline V gene, CDR1 is SNHLY and CDR2 is FYNNEI. V was pared by 3 bases and J by 10 bases, with 16 bases between. Complete variable domain (other parts from reference TRBV2 and TRBJ1-6): EPEVTQTPSHQVTQMGQEVILRCVPISNHLYFYWYRQILGQKVEFLVSFYNNEISEKSEIFDDQFSVERPDGSNFTLKIRSTKLEDSAMYFCASSDDQGLGSPLHFGNGTRLTVT.

This sequence joins TRBV6-1 and TRBJ2-5; the match to TRBD1 covers 9 bases. TRBJ2-7 explains the end of the DNA better; the J call may be wrong. Germline V gene lookup returns CDR1 MNHNS and CDR2 SASEGT. There are 15 residues in the CDR3. CDR3 bases: TGTGCCAGCTTGAGTCCTCCGGGACAGGGTGACGAGCAGTACTTC. Translated: CASLSPPGQGDEQYF.

The rearrangement links TRBV7-2 to TRBJ2-7, with D perhaps TRBD2 (5 bases). Germline CDR1 SGHTA, CDR2 FQGNSA. V lost 1 base and J 3 bases, leaving 13 bases between the germline ends. The CDR3 loop spans 15 amino acids. The DNA for the CDR3 is TGTGCCAGCAGCTTAGGGGAGTCTCGAGTCTACGAGCAGTACTTC. It encodes CASSLGESRVYEQYF.

The CDR3 protein is CASSGDLGQAPSGNTIYF. The CDR3 region has the DNA TGTGCCAGCAGTGGGGACCTTGGACAGGCGCCCTCTGGAAACACCATATATTTT. The J gene is TRBJ1-3, the V gene TRBV6-1; TRBD1 agrees at 7 bases. The V segment lost 4 bases and the J segment 0 bases; nucleotides outside the gene matches: 12. In germline, CDR1 is MNHNS, CDR2 SASEGT. The CDR3 has 18 residues.

This chain joins TRBV5-1 and TRBJ1-5, with a tentative D call TRBD1 (6 bases). This CDR3 comprises 15 residues. V dropped 0 bases and J dropped 4 bases, with 11 bases sitting between them. Germline loops: CDR1 SGHRS, CDR2 YFSETQ. CDR3 DNA sequence: TGCGCCAGCAGCTTGGACGGACAGTTAAATCAGCCCCAGCATTTT. Protein sequence: CASSLDGQLNQPQHF. Complete variable domain (other parts from reference TRBV5-1 and TRBJ1-5): KAGVTQTPRYLIKTRGQQVTLSCSPISGHRSVSWYQQTPGQGLQFLFEYFSETQRNKGNFPGRFSGRQFSNSRSEMNVSTLELGDSALYLCASSLDGQLNQPQHFGDGTRLSIL.

V usage is TRBV5-4 and J usage is TRBJ2-3; 7 bases are a match to TRBD1. Germline CDR1 SGHNT, CDR2 YYREEE (reference sequence). V trimming: 4 bases; J trimming: 4 bases; junction bases outside the gene matches: 9. The CDR3 is made up of 15 amino acids. CDR3 DNA: TGTGCCAGCAGCCCCCGACAGGGTCCGGCAGATACGCAGTATTTT. Its translation is CASSPRQGPADTQYF.

The gene calls are TRBV28 and TRBJ1-4; D might be TRBD1 (5 bases). V was pared by 6 bases and J by 5 bases, with 13 bases between. The CDR3 is made up of 14 amino acids. Germline V lookup: CDR1 MDHEN, CDR2 SYDVKM. CDR3 coding DNA: TGTGCCAGCAGCGTACCGGGACGGAATGAAAAACTGTTTTTT. Protein: CASSVPGRNEKLFF.

The V call is TRBV10-3, the J call TRBJ2-7; D possibly corresponds to TRBD2 (6 bases). The germline V gene encodes CDR1 ENHRY and CDR2 SYGVKD. Trimming shortened V by 4 bases and J by 2 bases, and 15 bases separated the two germline ends. This CDR3 has 15 residues. CDR3 amino acids: CAISVQTSSTYEQYF. As DNA, the CDR3 is TGTGCCATCAGTGTGCAGACTAGTTCAACCTACGAGCAGTACTTC.

There are a few counts of this clone. The chain has TRBV5-6 and TRBJ1-2; D is unresolved. V was clipped by 1 base and J by 5 bases, with 6 bases between them. The germline gives CDR1 SGHDT, CDR2 YYEEEE. This CDR3 has 12 amino acids. DNA of the CDR3: TGTGCCAGCAGCTTGAGACGGTATGGCTACACCTTC. It codes for CASSLRRYGYTF.

V gene TRBV6-1 combines with J gene TRBJ2-7; D is ambiguous. The CDR3 extends over 13 amino acids. V lost 4 bases and J lost 4, with 11 bases in between. Germline-derived CDR1 and CDR2 are MNHNS and SASEGT. CDR3: CASSGTAGYEQYF. The CDR3 region has the DNA TGTGCCAGCAGTGGGACGGCTGGTTACGAGCAGTACTTC.

The V call is TRBV7-2, the J call TRBJ1-2, with no clear D. Germline CDR1 reads SGHTA; CDR2 reads FQGNSA. The CDR3 length is 16 residues. The V end lost 4 bases, the J end lost 0 bases, and 15 bases lay between the germline ends. CDR3 sequence reads: CASSSSQARANYGYTF. In DNA, the CDR3 is TGTGCCAGCAGCTCCTCTCAGGCGAGAGCTAACTATGGCTACACCTTC. Supplemented by reference TRBV7-2 and TRBJ1-2, the full variable domain reads GAGVSQSPSNKVTEKGKDVELRCDPISGHTALYWYRQSLGQGLEFLIYFQGNSAPDKSGLPSDRFSAERTGGSVSTLTIQRTQQEDSAVYLCASSSSQARANYGYTFGSGTRLTVV.

The chain combines TRBV19 with TRBJ2-1; TRBD2 matches at 8 bases. The CDR3 sequence is 15 residues long. Per germline, CDR1 LNHDA and CDR2 SQIVND (reference sequence). The V and J ends lost 3 bases and 5 bases, in that order; junction bases with no gene match: 6. In DNA form, the CDR3 reads TGTGCCAGTAGTATCTCAGCGGGAGCCCACAATGAGCAGTTCTTC. This sequence encodes CASSISAGAHNEQFF.

The genes are TRBV15 and TRBJ2-7; TRBD1 agrees at 11 bases. The length of the CDR3 is 15 residues. Looked up from germline, CDR1 is LNHNV and CDR2 is YYDKDF (reference sequence). The trim removed 3 bases at V and 0 bases at J, leaving 1 base unmatched. CDR3 protein: CATSRDRGLSYEQYF. The CDR3 DNA sequence: TGTGCCACCAGCAGGGACAGGGGGCTCTCCTACGAGCAGTACTTC. The full variable domain, its missing parts supplied by reference TRBV15 and TRBJ2-7, is DAMVIQNPRYQVTQFGKPVTLSCSQTLNHNVMYWYQQKSSQAPKLLFHYYDKDFNNEADTPDNFQSRRPNTSFCFLDIRSPGLGDTAMYLCATSRDRGLSYEQYFGPGTRLTVT.

V usage is TRBV6-5 and J usage is TRBJ2-7; 11 bases align to TRBD2. The germline gives CDR1 MNHEY, CDR2 SVGAGI. The CDR3 runs 15 residues. Trimming at V came to 5 bases and at J to 2 bases, leaving 5 bases not matched to a gene. CDR3 nucleotide sequence: TGTGCCAGCAGTAACGGACTAGCGGGCCCCTACGAGCAGTACTTC. Encoded protein: CASSNGLAGPYEQYF.

This clone has only one observation. The chain couples TRBV5-5 to TRBJ2-5; the D gene could be TRBD1 or TRBD2 (5 bases each). The germline V and J ends were trimmed by 0 bases and 5 bases, with 20 bases remaining between them. Germline V gives CDR1 SGHKS, CDR2 YYEKEE (reference sequence). CDR3 size: 17 residues. CDR3 protein: CASSLAAPTIGTETQYF. CDR3 nucleotide sequence: TGTGCCAGCAGCTTGGCTGCCCCTACTATAGGGACGGAGACCCAGTACTTC.

The genes are TRBV6-4 and TRBJ2-2; 7 bases line up with TRBD2. The CDR3 runs to 14 residues. V was pared by 6 bases and J by 5 bases, with 6 bases of the junction left unmatched. Germline V CDR1 and CDR2: MRHNA, SNTAGT. The CDR3 DNA reads TGTGCCAGCAGACTAGCGAGGGAAACCGGGGAGCTGTTTTTT. Translated, it gives CASRLARETGELFF.